This TCR beta chain was captured in a study of shared clonotypes between healthy human individuals. Study-wide points: Sharing across several donors was seen in 4% to 6.5% of naive CD4 clonotypes. Clonotype sharing among donors was expected to depend on sequencing depth. A generally larger estimated richness was seen in naive subsets than in memory subsets.

To note about this clone: Its target is unknown.

J gave up 15 bases and V 0 bases, and 7 bases lay outside the gene matches. CDR1 SGHTA and CDR2 FQGNSA come from the germline V gene. This CDR3 comprises 13 residues. Data came from immunoSEQ multiplex PCR; TCRdb stores just in-frame clones and leaves some out. The sample includes approximately 92,000 clones, around 68% of them seen just once. The TCR comes from a man aged 25 to 45 in good health. This chain uses TRBV7-2 with TRBJ2-1, with TRBD2 identical over 8 bases. Sequencing was done on a sample of memory CD8+ T cells sorted from blood. Subset in this sample: CD45RO+ cells pooled with CCR7-negative TemRA cells. In DNA form, the CDR3 reads TGTGCCAGCAGCTTAGCAGCCGGGACTAGTATGTTCTTC. This encodes CASSLAAGTSMFF.